This TCR beta chain was identified during a study of cytomegalovirus exposure and HLA in healthy donors. Researchers ran the PCR with 60 Vbeta and 13 Jbeta primers. Assay used: immunoSEQ multiplex PCR; TCRdb lists only in-frame clones, some missing. The table has some 120,000 clones, roughly four fifths seen once. Sequenced material: PBMCs. This clonotype was obtained from a young man in good health and CMV-seronegative.

The CDR3 region is CASSPLNLRAVTMNTEAFF. CDR3 coding DNA: TGCGCCAGCAGCCCTCTCAACCTCAGGGCGGTAACCATGAACACTGAAGCTTTCTTT. The gene calls are TRBV4-1 and TRBJ1-1, with a possible D match to TRBD1 (5 bases). This CDR3 is 19 amino acids long. Germline values: CDR1 MGHRA, CDR2 YSYEKL. V was cut by 4 bases and J by 0 bases, with 24 bases left in between.